This passage covers 22 T cell receptor beta chains from one sample sequenced in a study of response to subunit inactivated influenza vaccine. TCRdb reprocessed the RT-PCR reads with MiXCR, giving one entry per CDR3 protein. The table shows just under 550,000 distinct CDR3 sequences, with under 25% occurring only once. The sample also formed part of further work on T cells expressing NK-cell markers. That study adds: TCR beta libraries carry UMIs added by 5'RACE template switching.

The sequenced sample was CD4+ T cells sorted from PBMCs, obtained roughly 12 days after vaccination. The receptors stem from a man in his forties or fifties who received an inactivated influenza vaccine.

This clonotype was recorded at least ten times. J is TRBJ2-1 and V is TRBV3-1, with a possible D match to TRBD2 (6 bases). The V end lost 3 bases, the J end lost 10 bases, and 10 bases lay between the germline ends. The CDR3 runs 12 residues. Germline V gene sequence: CDR1 LGHDT, CDR2 YNNKEL (reference sequence). CDR3 DNA: TGTGCCAGCAGCCAGGGTCTAGCGGAGCAGTTCTTC. This gives the protein CASSQGLAEQFF.

The rearrangement joins TRBV28 to TRBJ2-3, with 7 bases matching TRBD1. The CDR3 has 15 amino acids. CDR1 MDHEN and CDR2 SYDVKM come from the germline V gene. The J segment lost 1 base and the V segment lost 4 bases, leaving 5 bases of the junction unmatched. The DNA for the CDR3 is TGTGCCAGCAGTTCCGACAGGGTTGGCACAGATACGCAGTATTTT. Residues: CASSSDRVGTDTQYF.

The chain recombines TRBV7-8 with TRBJ2-7; D possibly uses TRBD1 or TRBD2 (5 bases each). Trimming shortened V by 5 bases and J by 3 bases, and 17 bases separated the two germline ends. CDR1 and CDR2 from the germline V gene are SGHVS and FQNEAQ. The CDR3 runs 15 residues. For the CDR3, the DNA is TGTGCCAGCAGCGACCGGGGCCTGGGTGGCTACGAGCAGTACTTC. Translating gives CASSDRGLGGYEQYF.

The CDR3 DNA reads as TGTGCCAGCAGCTTAAACAGGGCAGGGACTGAAGCTTTCTTT. As protein: CASSLNRAGTEAFF. V usage is TRBV7-2 and J usage is TRBJ1-1, with D tentatively TRBD1 (6 bases). The CDR3 has 14 residues. V lost 2 bases and J 5 bases, leaving 12 bases between the germline ends. Germline CDR1 and CDR2: SGHTA and FQGNSA. Full variable domain (rest looked up from reference TRBV7-2 and TRBJ1-1): GAGVSQSPSNKVTEKGKDVELRCDPISGHTALYWYRQSLGQGLEFLIYFQGNSAPDKSGLPSDRFSAERTGGSVSTLTIQRTQQEDSAVYLCASSLNRAGTEAFFGQGTRLTVV.

The chain uses TRBV20-1 and TRBJ1-2; D is ambiguous. In germline, CDR1 is DFQATT, CDR2 SNEGSKA (reference sequence). The CDR3 length is 17 residues. V dropped 1 base and J dropped 3 bases, with 21 bases sitting between them. The CDR3: CSARGHRSGLSYYGYTF. The CDR3 DNA is TGCAGTGCTAGAGGGCATAGGTCAGGCCTCTCTTACTATGGCTACACCTTC.

This clonotype was detected a few times. The rearrangement links TRBV7-2 to TRBJ1-1, with 7 bases lining up with TRBD1. The J segment lost 11 bases and the V segment lost 0 bases, leaving 9 bases of the junction unmatched. The CDR3 is 14 amino acids. CDR1 and CDR2 from the germline V gene are SGHTA and FQGNSA. Written as DNA, the CDR3 is TGTGCCAGCAGCTTAGCGCGTCGTCAGGGGGAGGCTTTCTTT. This gives the protein CASSLARRQGEAFF.

The gene calls are TRBV10-3 and TRBJ1-2; D not certain. Germline CDR1 ENHRY, CDR2 SYGVKD. V lost 4 bases and J 6 bases, leaving 6 bases between the germline ends. The CDR3 runs to 11 residues. CDR3 region: CAISGGDGYTF. CDR3 in DNA: TGTGCCATCAGTGGGGGAGATGGCTACACCTTC.

This chain links TRBV7-2 with TRBJ1-1; a possible D gene is TRBD1 (6 bases). Germline V gene sequence: CDR1 SGHTA, CDR2 FQGNSA. The CDR3 length is 14 residues. V gave up 3 bases and J gave up 7 bases, with 15 bases separating them. CDR3 sequence reads: CASSFTGSGGEAFF. For the CDR3, the DNA is TGTGCCAGCAGCTTCACAGGGTCGGGAGGTGAAGCTTTCTTT.

The chain joins TRBV11-1 to TRBJ2-3; D is perhaps TRBD1 (6 bases). Germline V gene data show CDR1 as SGHAT and CDR2 as FQDESV (reference sequence). Trimming pared 5 bases from V and 1 base from J, leaving 16 bases between. The CDR3 length is 16 residues. In DNA, the CDR3 is TGTGCCAGCAGCCAAAGGGGGACCCTCGGCACAGATACGCAGTATTTT. It encodes CASSQRGTLGTDTQYF.

The chain couples TRBV19 to TRBJ1-3, with D uncertain. The CDR3 length is 14 residues. Trimming left V 7 bases short and J 0 bases short, with 10 bases between. Germline lookup yields CDR1 LNHDA and CDR2 SQIVND (reference sequence). The CDR3 reads CASTHVNSGNTIYF. The DNA of the CDR3 is TGTGCCAGTACGCACGTAAACTCTGGAAACACCATATATTTT.

This chain uses TRBV28 with TRBJ2-5; either TRBD1 or TRBD2 may supply D (5 bases each). Germline CDR1 reads MDHEN; CDR2 reads SYDVKM. The germline V and J ends were trimmed by 5 bases and 5 bases, with 15 bases remaining between them. This CDR3 is 14 amino acids long. DNA of the CDR3: TGTGCCAGCAGTCCCGGTGGGGCGGGTGAGACCCAGTACTTC. Translation gives CASSPGGAGETQYF.

In its sample, this clonotype was seen a few times. The gene calls are TRBV3-1 and TRBJ2-5; D perhaps matches TRBD2 (6 bases). Trimming pared 0 bases from V and 6 bases from J, leaving 17 bases between. CDR3 size: 16 residues. Germline assignment: CDR1 LGHDT and CDR2 YNNKEL (reference sequence). The CDR3 sequence: CASSQDWRESRKTQYF. The CDR3 DNA reads TGTGCCAGCAGCCAAGATTGGAGGGAATCCAGGAAGACCCAGTACTTC.

This clonotype came up a few times. This chain links TRBV6-2 or TRBV6-3 with TRBJ1-6, with a possible D match to TRBD1 (5 bases). This CDR3 is 14 amino acids long. V lost 6 bases and J lost 4, with 10 bases in between. CDR1 and CDR2 from the germline V gene are MNHEY and SVGEGT. In DNA, the CDR3 is TGTGCCAGCAGCAGACAGAATTATAATTCACCCCTCCACTTT. Translated: CASSRQNYNSPLHF.

This clonotype was detected a few times. This chain connects TRBV5-1 to TRBJ2-2; 8 positions match TRBD2. Germline CDR1 SGHRS, CDR2 YFSETQ. The CDR3 has 16 amino acids. The ends lost 4 bases at V and 2 bases at J; junction bases unmatched: 7. The CDR3 loop is CASSPGTRPNTGELFF. The CDR3 DNA sequence: TGCGCCAGCAGCCCCGGGACTAGACCTAACACCGGGGAGCTGTTTTTT.

The chain uses TRBV11-1 and TRBJ2-5; TRBD1 matches 8 bases. Losses at the gene ends were 5 bases for V and 2 bases for J; bases not matched to a gene: 13. The CDR3 is 17 residues long. CDR1 is SGHAT and CDR2 is FQDESV in the germline V gene (reference sequence). The CDR3 here is CASSPHPGRQGQETQYF. The CDR3 DNA sequence: TGTGCCAGCAGCCCGCACCCCGGACGACAGGGGCAAGAGACCCAGTACTTC.

This clonotype was seen a handful of times. The genes are TRBV11-2 and TRBJ2-3; TRBD2 aligns across 12 bases. Looked up from germline, CDR1 is SGHAT and CDR2 is FQNNGV. Trimming at V came to 5 bases and at J to 7 bases, leaving 10 bases not matched to a gene. CDR3 size: 16 residues. The CDR3 nucleotides read TGTGCCAGCAGCCCCCGACTAGCGGGGGTCATATATACGCAGTATTTT. Translation gives CASSPRLAGVIYTQYF.

The chain joins TRBV12-3 or TRBV12-4 to TRBJ2-4; TRBD2 might be the D (5 bases). This CDR3 region has 12 residues. The ends were cut back, 6 bases at V and 6 bases at J, with 9 bases in the middle. CDR3 loop: CASSVGLNIQYF. In nucleotides, the CDR3 is TGTGCCAGCAGCGTCGGACTAAACATTCAGTACTTC.

V is TRBV18 and J is TRBJ1-6; TRBD1 might be the D (6 bases). The CDR3 runs 16 residues. V was cut by 8 bases and J by 7 bases, with 21 bases left in between. Germline V gives CDR1 KGHSH, CDR2 LQKENI. CDR3 protein: CASAITQGSGNSPLHF. The CDR3 region has the DNA TGTGCCAGCGCCATCACACAGGGCAGCGGGAATTCACCCCTCCACTTT.

The V gene is TRBV20-1, the J gene TRBJ1-6; D is ambiguous. Per the germline V gene, CDR1 is DFQATT and CDR2 is SNEGSKA (reference sequence). The CDR3 sequence is 11 residues long. For the CDR3, the DNA is TGCACTATTGATTCCGGGTCACCCCTCCACTTT. It specifies CTIDSGSPLHF.

This clonotype was seen more than once but under ten times. The rearrangement uses TRBV5-1 and TRBJ1-3; D uncertain. CDR1 is SGHRS, CDR2 YFSETQ, per germline. V was clipped by 1 base and J by 0 bases, with 8 bases between them. The CDR3 sequence is 15 residues long. DNA of the CDR3: TGCGCCAGCAGCTTGTCCGGCGGCTCTGGAAACACCATATATTTT. This codes for CASSLSGGSGNTIYF.

V and J are TRBV28 and TRBJ2-7; D is possibly TRBD1 or TRBD2 (5 bases each). The CDR3 sequence is 14 residues long. The germline CDR1 and CDR2 sequences are MDHEN and SYDVKM. Trimming removed 6 bases at V and 3 bases at J, with 15 bases between. CDR3 sequence: CASRPGGRNYEQYF. CDR3 nucleotides: TGTGCCAGCAGACCTGGGGGAAGGAACTACGAGCAGTACTTC.

Only a few counts were recorded for this clonotype. The V call is TRBV7-2, the J call TRBJ2-2; no definite D call. The germline V and J ends were trimmed by 1 base and 2 bases, with 8 bases remaining between them. This CDR3 comprises 15 residues. The germline CDR1 and CDR2 sequences are SGHTA and FQGNSA. CDR3 sequence: CASSLGYGNTGELFF. For the CDR3, the DNA is TGTGCCAGCAGCTTAGGGTACGGAAACACCGGGGAGCTGTTTTTT.